The sequence of this TCR beta chain was determined in a study of brain T cells in children with intractable seizures. Clones were sequenced by immunoSEQ multiplex PCR, and TCRdb holds only the in-frame ones, with some missing. The table lists about 320,000 clones, about 94% of them singletons, with 5% to 7% in the top ten. CDR3 size: 16 residues. V was pared by 6 bases and J by 1 base, with 15 bases between. Germline V gene lookup returns CDR1 MNHEY and CDR2 SMNVEV (reference sequence). Time point indicated: blood from clinic visit 5 months post-surgery; TSC patient then seizure free. This clone has just one count.

This sequence joins TRBV27 and TRBJ2-2, with D possibly TRBD1 on 6 matching bases. This sequence was found in a boy in the first two years of life with tuberous sclerosis and intractable seizures. Sequencing used peripheral blood, obtained roughly 5 months after surgery. Written as DNA, the CDR3 is TGTGCCAGCAGACCTCCGGGACATAAGAACACCGGGGAGCTGTTTTTT. Residues: CASRPPGHKNTGELFF.